These 17 T cell receptor beta chains were all obtained from the same sample, sequenced in a study of shared clonotypes between healthy human individuals (dated by TCRdb to the early 2020s). Preparation of the library involved the immunoSEQ multiplex PCR assay. Sourced from immuneACCESS, this table was stored by TCRdb with only in-frame sequences that have V and J called. A share of the clones is absent; for the studies checked, an unresolved V gene accounts for under half, and the remainder has no known explanation. In all, the sample holds hundreds of thousands of clones, and approximately 79% of those were seen once. The ten most abundant clones make up roughly 1.8% of the sample. Source material: memory CD4+ T cells sorted from blood. The cell subset or site label corresponds to: CD45RA-negative fraction. These receptors came from a woman under 40 in good health.

The rearrangement links TRBV5-6 to TRBJ1-4; D is unresolved. The ends were cut back, 1 base at V and 6 bases at J, with 10 bases in the middle. This CDR3 contains 14 residues. Germline CDR1 and CDR2: SGHDT and YYEEEE. For the CDR3, the DNA is TGTGCCAGCAGCTTGTTTTCGACCGATGAAAAACTGTTTTTT. Its protein product is CASSLFSTDEKLFF. Looking up the rest from reference TRBV5-6 and TRBJ1-4 gives the full variable domain: DAGVTQSPTHLIKTRGQQVTLRCSPKSGHDTVSWYQQALGQGPQFIFQYYEEEERQRGNFPDRFSGHQFPNYSSELNVNALLLGDSALYLCASSLFSTDEKLFFGSGTQLSVL.

In this sample, this clone turned up a few times. The chain uses TRBV2 and TRBJ2-7, with TRBD2 matching over 10 bases. The CDR3 is 15 amino acids. V trimming: 4 bases; J trimming: 9 bases; junction bases outside the gene matches: 12. Germline V gene sequence: CDR1 SNHLY, CDR2 FYNNEI. CDR3: CASSGPLAGELGQYF. The CDR3 bases are TGTGCCAGCAGTGGACCTCTAGCGGGAGAGTTAGGGCAGTACTTC.

The gene calls are TRBV7-9 and TRBJ2-5; D gene unclear. Germline V gene data show CDR1 as SEHNR and CDR2 as FQNEAQ (reference sequence). Trimming removed 1 base at V and 2 bases at J, with 14 bases between. This CDR3 has 16 residues. CDR3 in amino acids: CASSLVVGKGQETQYF. CDR3 coding DNA: TGTGCCAGCAGCTTAGTTGTTGGAAAGGGTCAAGAGACCCAGTACTTC.

This chain connects TRBV19 to TRBJ2-2, with 7 bases aligning to TRBD1. CDR1 LNHDA and CDR2 SQIVND come from the germline V gene (reference sequence). V lost 3 bases, J lost 1 base, and 11 bases stayed unmatched. The CDR3 has 18 residues. CDR3 in amino acids: CASSIPTTGVGNTGELFF. The CDR3 DNA is TGTGCCAGTAGTATCCCAACCACAGGGGTCGGGAACACCGGGGAGCTGTTTTTT.

A remark on this clone: Its ends do not fully match the called genes, so a read error is possible. The chain employs TRBV5-1 and TRBJ1-1, with TRBD1 as a possible D gene (5 bases). Germline V gene lookup returns CDR1 SGHRS and CDR2 YFSETQ. The length of the CDR3 is 15 residues. The CDR3 DNA reads TGCGCCAGCAGCTGGGGCAGGAATACGAACGCTGAAGCTTTCTTT. This encodes CASSWGRNTNAEAFF.

The J gene is TRBJ2-3, the V gene TRBV29-1; 7 nucleotides align to TRBD2. The length of the CDR3 is 14 residues. Germline-derived CDR1 and CDR2 are SQVTM and ANQGSEA. V was pared by 6 bases and J by 0 bases, with 6 bases of the junction left unmatched. The CDR3 DNA is TGCAGCGTCGGGCCACTAGCGAGCACAGATACGCAGTATTTT. It translates to CSVGPLASTDTQYF.

The J gene is TRBJ1-2, the V gene TRBV28; 7 nucleotides agree with TRBD1. The CDR3 spans 15 residues. With V trimmed by 7 bases and J by 0 bases, 8 bases remained unmatched. CDR1 is MDHEN, CDR2 SYDVKM, per germline. CDR3 bases: TGTGCCAGCACCACTGCAGGGGGGGCTAACTATGGCTACACCTTC. This gives the protein CASTTAGGANYGYTF.

This sequence joins TRBV2 and TRBJ2-2; maybe TRBD1 (6 bases). CDR1 is SNHLY and CDR2 is FYNNEI in the germline V gene. The CDR3 has 15 residues. V was shortened by 11 bases and J by 1 base, with 17 bases between the two germline ends. This chain's CDR3 is CAGRLGAGNTGELFF. The CDR3 DNA follows: TGTGCCGGCCGACTGGGGGCAGGGAACACCGGGGAGCTGTTTTTT.

The J gene is TRBJ2-7, the V gene TRBV29-1, with D perhaps given as TRBD1 or TRBD2 (5 bases each). V lost 4 bases and J 4 bases, leaving 14 bases between the germline ends. The germline V gene encodes CDR1 SQVTM and CDR2 ANQGSEA. CDR3 length: 13 residues. CDR3 region: CSVGGLAWYEQYF. In DNA form, the CDR3 reads TGCAGCGTTGGGGGCCTAGCTTGGTACGAGCAGTACTTC.

This clone was counted at least ten times. This chain connects TRBV9 to TRBJ2-3; 8 positions agree with TRBD2. The J segment lost 2 bases and the V segment lost 2 bases, leaving 10 bases of the junction unmatched. The germline V gene encodes CDR1 SGDLS and CDR2 YYNGEE. The CDR3 is made up of 17 amino acids. CDR3 in amino acids: CASSVRGGGRPTDTQYF. The CDR3 DNA reads as TGTGCCAGCAGCGTGAGGGGAGGCGGGAGGCCCACAGATACGCAGTATTTT. Combining the CDR3 with reference TRBV9 and TRBJ2-3 gives the whole variable domain DSGVTQTPKHLITATGQRVTLRCSPRSGDLSVYWYQQSLDQGLQFLIQYYNGEERAKGNILERFSAQQFPDLHSELNLSSLELGDSALYFCASSVRGGGRPTDTQYFGPGTRLTVL.

V and J are TRBV23-1 and TRBJ2-1; 12 positions agree with TRBD2. TRBV23-1 has ORF status, its function being uncertain. V shed 9 bases, J shed 10 bases, and the junction held 10 bases outside the gene matches. CDR3 size: 14 residues. The CDR3 DNA is TGCGCCAGTCTCCCTAGCGGGAGGGCCCGAGAGCAGTTCTTC. The encoded protein is CASLPSGRAREQFF.

The chain carries TRBV27 and TRBJ2-7; unclear D gene. CDR3 size: 13 residues. The germline V and J ends were trimmed by 5 bases and 0 bases, with 8 bases remaining between them. Germline CDR1 reads MNHEY; CDR2 reads SMNVEV (reference sequence). CDR3 bases: TGTGCCAGCAGTGGCGGCTCCTCCTACGAGCAGTACTTC. This gives the protein CASSGGSSYEQYF.

About this clone: Within the sample, other DNA sequences also encode this same CDR3. The gene calls are TRBV6-5 and TRBJ2-3; a possible D gene is TRBD2 (6 bases). The V end was cut by 0 bases, the J end by 2 bases, with 6 bases between. The CDR3 totals 14 residues. The germline V gene encodes CDR1 MNHEY and CDR2 SVGAGI. The CDR3 nucleotides read TGTGCCAGCAGTTACTCGCGGGACACAGATACGCAGTATTTT. Amino acids: CASSYSRDTDTQYF.

The chain has TRBV9 and TRBJ2-5, with 11 bases aligning to TRBD2. CDR1 and CDR2 from the germline V gene are SGDLS and YYNGEE. V trimming: 3 bases; J trimming: 4 bases; junction bases outside the gene matches: 5. The CDR3 is 15 residues long. CDR3 sequence reads: CASSEGLAVGETQYF. CDR3 DNA: TGTGCCAGCAGCGAGGGACTAGCGGTGGGAGAGACCCAGTACTTC.

A few counts support this clone. Other DNA sequences from this sample encode an identical CDR3 as well. The V gene is TRBV7-2, the J gene TRBJ1-5, with D possibly matching TRBD1 (6 bases). V lost 3 bases to trimming and J lost 0 bases, with 9 bases between them. The CDR3 is 15 residues long. CDR1 is SGHTA, CDR2 FQGNSA, per germline. In nucleotides, the CDR3 is TGTGCCAGCAGCTTGGACAGTCTTAGCAATCAGCCCCAGCATTTT. Translation gives CASSLDSLSNQPQHF.

The CDR3 DNA sequence: TGTGCCAGCAGAAGACTAGCGGGAGAGGAAAATACGCAGTATTTT. Translated: CASRRLAGEENTQYF. The V call is TRBV2, the J call TRBJ2-3; 12 bases map to TRBD2. Trimming removed 6 bases from V and 7 bases from J; junction bases left unmatched: 8. Germline V gene sequence: CDR1 SNHLY, CDR2 FYNNEI. The CDR3 contains 15 residues.

V is TRBV5-1 and J is TRBJ2-6, with 8 positions matching TRBD2. The germline gives CDR1 SGHRS, CDR2 YFSETQ. V dropped 5 bases and J dropped 0; count of bases not matched to a gene: 16. The CDR3 is 20 amino acids. CDR3 protein: CASRPVPPAGVSSGANVLTF. The CDR3 nucleotides read TGCGCCAGCAGACCAGTCCCCCCAGCGGGAGTGAGCTCTGGGGCCAACGTCCTGACTTTC.